The source of this T cell receptor beta chain is a study of shared clonotypes between healthy human individuals. Remarks on this clone: The sample has other DNA sequences that encode this CDR3 too.

Terminally differentiated effector memory CD45RA+ cells were excluded from the naive CD8 cells, which were CD45RO-negative and positively selected for CCR7. A deep-level run was used for the assay. The genomic DNA of each subset was split evenly across several immunoSEQ plates. The authors loaded around 190 ng DNA, 28,000 or so T cell genomes, into sorted-subset replicate PCRs. Profiling relied on immunoSEQ multiplex PCR, and the TCRdb table lists in-frame clones only, not all of them. The repertoire holds some 2 million clones, with about 95% as singletons. The CDR3 extends over 15 amino acids. Losses at the gene ends were 3 bases for V and 7 bases for J; bases not matched to a gene: 8. Germline V gene sequence: CDR1 LNHDA, CDR2 SQIVND (reference sequence).

This chain links TRBV19 with TRBJ2-2, with 7 bases aligning to TRBD2. The sample taken for sequencing was naive CD8+ T cells sorted from blood. This sequence was found in a man between 18 and 35 years old in good health. DNA of the CDR3: TGTGCCAGTAGTATCGATAGGGAGGGCATCGGGGAGCTGTTTTTT. Protein sequence: CASSIDREGIGELFF.